The source of this T cell receptor beta chain is a study of blood T cell repertoires in COVID-19 (dated by TCRdb to the early 2020s). Study-wide context: Collaborator samples came from the United States, Italy and Spain and covered acute and convalescent phases of COVID-19. The repertoires were released in a freely available public database meant as a resource for research on the immune response to SARS-CoV-2. The sample metadata nearly always contained a de-identified subject ID, COVID-19 status, age in years and sex. Deeply sampled blood TCRbeta repertoires from subjects exposed to, actively infected with, or recovered from COVID-19 were included in the dataset. Where available, HLA class I and class II types were taken from metadata supplied by the sample provider and were not determined by assay-based typing. Samples were obtained from the ongoing ImmuneRACE study (first 160 participants) and from about 1,300 subjects provided by 6 global collaborators. The material from the prospective study consisted of cDNA or gDNA derived from T cells, B-cell-depleted T cells, or PBMCs. Overall study outcomes, separate from this receptor: The amount of clinical and demographic metadata varied by source and participant and was provided uncurated.

Another Seattle source contributed samples from volunteer blood donors who had recovered from COVID-19. Whole blood was collected in K2EDTA tubes by collaborating institutions according to the institutions' own protocols. Collaborator samples were shipped for TCRbeta analysis as frozen whole blood, isolated PBMCs, or DNA extracted from either sample type. Concerning this clone: Its antigen has not been determined. Nothing much larger sits one base from this clone, and base qualities are not available.

V was cut back by 4 bases and J by 6 bases, leaving a gap of 20 bases between them. According to the germline V gene, CDR1 reads SGHDT and CDR2 reads YYEEEE. From the cysteine up to the phenylalanine, the CDR3 has a length of 15 residues. This entry keeps only the CDR3 DNA: 45 bases, framed from base 1. TCRbeta CDR3 regions were amplified from genomic DNA using the immunoSEQ Assay, a bias-controlled multiplex PCR. The authors' analysis ran thus. Nucleated cell counts per sample were estimated from amplification of reference gene primers within the assay. To quantify the absolute abundance of each unique TCRbeta CDR3 rearrangement, sequence reads were collapsed and filtered. Productive Simpson clonality was computed per sample as the square root of Simpson's diversity index over productive rearrangements. Held by TCRdb, this immuneACCESS table contains in-frame sequences only and omits some clones. Under half of the omission traces to an unresolved V gene where checked; the cause of the rest is unknown. That table furnishes V, J and clone size, whereas the DNA furnished D and trimming. The table for this sample lists a few hundred thousand clones; 75% to 90% of them were counted only once. The top ten hold 0.85% to 1% of the sample.

The TCR comes from a middle-aged woman who had recovered from COVID-19. The chain was built from TRBV5-6 and TRBJ2-7; the D segment could be TRBD1, given 6 matching bases. What was sequenced was peripheral blood. The DNA sequence is TGTGCCAGCAGCCATGGCCGGGACATGTTTTTCGAGCAGTACTTC. This codes for CASSHGRDMFFEQYF.